This T cell receptor (beta chain) was sequenced during a study of low-dose radiotherapy and immunotherapy resistance in tumors. Study at large: Study patients were administered oral aspirin at 300 mg daily for four cycles from cycle 1 day 1.

This clonotype was counted many times. The time point here: before trial treatment. All of the donors were given nivolumab, ipilimumab, aspirin, low-dose cyclophosphamide and low-dose radiotherapy as part of RACIN, a single-arm trial. Gene-specific TRAV and TRBV primers were used for first-strand cDNA, covering alpha and beta chains. TCRs were amplified for roughly 20 PCR cycles with a constant-region primer and V-primer adapter. In vitro transcription was used to amplify the isolated mRNA. TCRdb itself ran the reads through MiXCR, one entry per CDR3 protein. This sample yields 65,000 to 90,000 distinct CDR3 sequences, of which approximately 20% are seen a single time; under 7.5% belongs to the top ten. The receptor was derived from a male donor with prostate cancer. The sequences come from PBMCs, collected before treatment.

DNA of the CDR3: TGTGCCAGCAGCGCCCTCCTAGCGGGAGGGTCAGATACGCAGTATTTT. It translates to CASSALLAGGSDTQYF. This rearrangement joins TRBV9 to TRBJ2-3, with 12 bases that match TRBD2. The CDR3 loop spans 16 amino acids. V was clipped by 3 bases and J by 4 bases; unmatched bases: 6. CDR1 SGDLS and CDR2 YYNGEE come from the germline V gene.